The entry below gives a single T cell receptor beta chain sequence along with its context. This sample was included in a study of blood T cell repertoires in COVID-19. Germline assignment: CDR1 SGHKS and CDR2 YYEKEE (reference sequence). V gave up 4 bases and J gave up 2 bases, with 12 bases separating them. This CDR3 region has 15 residues. Sequenced by immunoSEQ multiplex PCR; TCRdb stores in-frame clones only, minus some. The top ten hold approximately 4% of the sample, which has 150,000 to 200,000 clones, less than 90% seen once. The sequence was collected from a woman aged 70-85 years with acute or convalescent COVID-19. The V gene is TRBV5-5, the J gene TRBJ1-4; D call uncertain. Sequencing was performed on peripheral blood. The CDR3 loop reads CASSQRETTNEKLFF. The CDR3 DNA reads TGTGCCAGCAGCCAGCGCGAGACCACTAATGAAAAACTGTTTTTT.